This TCR beta chain was identified during a study of T cell responses to AZD1222 COVID-19 vaccine. V was trimmed by 0 bases and J by 1 base, leaving 6 bases between them. From germline, CDR1 is LNHDA and CDR2 SQIVND (reference sequence). The CDR3 loop spans 14 amino acids. A remark on this clone: Its antigen remains unknown.

Measured with immunoSEQ multiplex PCR; TCRdb has only the in-frame clones, and not every one. The data show roughly 270,000 clones, 94% seen once. Regarding the study as a whole: Reports indicate that nearly half of spike-specific TCRs are directed at unmutated variant regions. Repertoires were collected only later (after the peak T cell response had occurred).

This clonotype originated in an adult who received the AZD1222 COVID-19 vaccine. This rearrangement joins TRBV19 to TRBJ1-1; D is unresolved. The sample in question was peripheral blood, obtained 28 days after the second AZD1222 dose. The CDR3 protein is CASSIDSGNTEAFF. DNA of the CDR3: TGTGCCAGTAGTATAGACTCCGGGAACACTGAAGCTTTCTTT.